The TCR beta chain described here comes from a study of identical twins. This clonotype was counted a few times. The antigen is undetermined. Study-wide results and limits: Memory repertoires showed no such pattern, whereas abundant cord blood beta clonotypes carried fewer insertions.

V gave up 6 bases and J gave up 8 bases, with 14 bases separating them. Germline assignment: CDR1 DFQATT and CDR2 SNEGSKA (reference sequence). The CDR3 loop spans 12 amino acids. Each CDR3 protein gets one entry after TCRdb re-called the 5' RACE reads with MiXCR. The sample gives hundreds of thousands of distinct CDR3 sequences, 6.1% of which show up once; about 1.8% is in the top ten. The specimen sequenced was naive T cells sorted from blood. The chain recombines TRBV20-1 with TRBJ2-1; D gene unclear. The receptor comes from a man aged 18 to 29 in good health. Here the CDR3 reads CSASKGRDEQFF. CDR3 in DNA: TGCAGTGCAAGCAAGGGAAGGGATGAGCAGTTCTTC.